A selection of T cell receptor beta chains follows, all from one sample in a study of beta chain features in type 1 diabetes. Sequencing used immunoSEQ multiplex PCR; TCRdb keeps in-frame clones, though not all of them. The data hold more than 300,000 clones, with 8% to 10% observed a single time. The sequenced sample was central memory CD4+ T cells from blood. The receptors derive from a man aged 25 to 45 with type 1 diabetes. Each CDR3 is given with its conserved first and last residue. A D gene is named only where the DNA matches it firmly. Only some rows state a clone size, as once, few, many or a class for expanded clones.

d_gene: -
abundance: few
v_gene: TRBV7-9
j_gene: TRBJ2-7
CDR3nt: TGTGCCAGCAGCTTTTTACAGGATAACTCCTACGAGCAGTACTTC
CDR3aa: CASSFLQDNSYEQYF

d_gene: TRBD1
abundance: many
v_gene: TRBV6-5
j_gene: TRBJ2-7
CDR3nt: TGTGCCAGCAAGGGGGGACAGGGGGCGACCTACGAGCAGTACTTC
CDR3aa: CASKGGQGATYEQYF

d_gene: TRBD1
abundance: many
v_gene: TRBV7-9
j_gene: TRBJ1-3
CDR3nt: TGTGCCAGCAGAGACAGGGCTCTCTCTGGAAACACCATATATTTT
CDR3aa: CASRDRALSGNTIYF

d_gene: TRBD2
abundance: few
v_gene: TRBV7-2
j_gene: TRBJ2-7
CDR3nt: TGTGCCAGCAGCACGGGACTAGCGGGGGCTCTTGACGAGCAGTACTTC
CDR3aa: CASSTGLAGALDEQYF

d_gene: TRBD1
abundance: few
v_gene: TRBV18
j_gene: TRBJ2-3
CDR3nt: TGTGCCAGCTCACCAGCGGACAGGGGAAGTGGAGATACGCAGTATTTT
CDR3aa: CASSPADRGSGDTQYF

d_gene: -
abundance: many
v_gene: TRBV28
j_gene: TRBJ1-1
CDR3nt: TGTGCCAGCCCCCGGGGAGGGGAGGACACTGAAGCTTTCTTT
CDR3aa: CASPRGGEDTEAFF

d_gene: -
abundance: -
v_gene: TRBV10-2
j_gene: TRBJ1-2
CDR3nt: TGCGCCAGCAGTGAGTCAGCCGGCTATGGCTACACCTTC
CDR3aa: CASSESAGYGYTF

d_gene: -
abundance: few
v_gene: TRBV2
j_gene: TRBJ1-1
CDR3nt: TGTGCCAGCAGAGTCGGAGAGGGCGGCACTGAAGCTTTCTTT
CDR3aa: CASRVGEGGTEAFF

d_gene: TRBD2
abundance: -
v_gene: TRBV7-2
j_gene: TRBJ2-7
CDR3nt: TGTGCCAGCAGCTTACTCGCTAGCGGGAGGGGAGAGCAGTACTTC
CDR3aa: CASSLLASGRGEQYF

d_gene: TRBD2
abundance: few
v_gene: TRBV9
j_gene: TRBJ2-3
CDR3nt: TGTGCCAGCAGCGTCGACGGACTAGCGGGAGGGAGCACAGATACGCAGTATTTT
CDR3aa: CASSVDGLAGGSTDTQYF

d_gene: TRBD2
abundance: -
v_gene: TRBV5-1
j_gene: TRBJ2-5
CDR3nt: TGCGCCAGCAGCACGGACGGCGGGGGGACCCAGTACTTC
CDR3aa: CASSTDGGGTQYF

d_gene: TRBD2
abundance: few
v_gene: TRBV9
j_gene: TRBJ2-2
CDR3nt: TGTGCCAGCAGCGTAGGACTAGCGGGAGCCGGGGAGCTGTTTTTT
CDR3aa: CASSVGLAGAGELFF

d_gene: TRBD2
abundance: -
v_gene: TRBV4-2
j_gene: TRBJ2-7
CDR3nt: TGTGCCAGCAGCGAACAAGTTGGGGTAGCGGGAGGATTGGGGGAGCAGTACTTC
CDR3aa: CASSEQVGVAGGLGEQYF

d_gene: TRBD2
abundance: few
v_gene: TRBV7-9
j_gene: TRBJ2-5
CDR3nt: TGTGCCAGCAGTTCTGGACTAGCGGGAACCTACCAAGAGACCCAGTACTTC
CDR3aa: CASSSGLAGTYQETQYF

d_gene: -
abundance: -
v_gene: TRBV21-1
j_gene: TRBJ2-5
CDR3nt: TGTGCCGTGCCGGAGGCCTACCAAGAGACCCAGTACTTC
CDR3aa: CAVPEAYQETQYF

d_gene: -
abundance: many
v_gene: TRBV7-9
j_gene: TRBJ2-3
CDR3nt: TGTGCCAGCAGCTTATGGCCTAGCGAAACAGATACGCAGTATTTT
CDR3aa: CASSLWPSETDTQYF

d_gene: TRBD2
abundance: few
v_gene: TRBV29-1
j_gene: TRBJ2-5
CDR3nt: TGCAGCGCCACCCTGGGGGGGTACTTTTTCAAACAGACCCAGTACTTC
CDR3aa: CSATLGGYFFKQTQYF

d_gene: -
abundance: few
v_gene: TRBV2
j_gene: TRBJ2-7
CDR3nt: TGTGCCAGCAGACAAAACGAACGATCAGAGCAGTACTTC
CDR3aa: CASRQNERSEQYF

d_gene: -
abundance: few
v_gene: TRBV28
j_gene: TRBJ2-7
CDR3nt: TGTGCCAGCAGTCAGGGCCGCACGCGGCAGTACTTC
CDR3aa: CASSQGRTRQYF

d_gene: -
abundance: few
v_gene: TRBV29-1
j_gene: TRBJ2-2
CDR3nt: TGCAGCGTTAGAAAGGGGACGGACACCGGGGAGCTGTTTTTT
CDR3aa: CSVRKGTDTGELFF

d_gene: -
abundance: -
v_gene: TRBV7-2
j_gene: TRBJ2-2
CDR3nt: TGTGCCAGCAGCTTAGAGGCAGATTCCGGGGAGCTGTTTTTT
CDR3aa: CASSLEADSGELFF

d_gene: TRBD2
abundance: -
v_gene: TRBV7-2
j_gene: TRBJ2-1
CDR3nt: TGTGCCAGCAGCTTACCCACTAGCGGGAGAGGCGAGCAGTTCTTC
CDR3aa: CASSLPTSGRGEQFF

d_gene: TRBD1
abundance: -
v_gene: TRBV6-1
j_gene: TRBJ1-2
CDR3nt: TGTGCCAGCAGTGATCCCGGGACAGGGGGTCAAAACTATGGCTACACCTTC
CDR3aa: CASSDPGTGGQNYGYTF

d_gene: -
abundance: few
v_gene: TRBV7-9
j_gene: TRBJ2-2
CDR3nt: TGTGCCAGCAGCCCCCGCCCCGCAAACACCGGGGAGCTGTTTTTT
CDR3aa: CASSPRPANTGELFF

d_gene: -
abundance: -
v_gene: TRBV11-2
j_gene: TRBJ2-5
CDR3nt: TGTGCCAGCAGCTTATCGGCGATTCTGGGGACCCAGTACTTC
CDR3aa: CASSLSAILGTQYF

d_gene: -
abundance: many
v_gene: TRBV10-3
j_gene: TRBJ1-4
CDR3nt: TGTGCCATCAGTGAGGGCAGTCCTGAAAAACTGTTTTTT
CDR3aa: CAISEGSPEKLFF

d_gene: -
abundance: -
v_gene: TRBV5-4
j_gene: TRBJ2-1
CDR3nt: TGTGCCAGCAGCTTAGGCCAGGAGAATGAGCAGTTCTTC
CDR3aa: CASSLGQENEQFF

d_gene: TRBD1
abundance: few
v_gene: TRBV19
j_gene: TRBJ1-1
CDR3nt: TGTGCCAGTCTACAGGGGAGCGACGCTGAAGCTTTCTTT
CDR3aa: CASLQGSDAEAFF

d_gene: -
abundance: -
v_gene: TRBV6-6
j_gene: TRBJ1-5
CDR3nt: TGTGCCAGCAGTTACTCCGGAGGGGGAGGCCAGCCCCAGCATTTT
CDR3aa: CASSYSGGGGQPQHF

d_gene: TRBD2
abundance: once
v_gene: TRBV6-5
j_gene: TRBJ2-1
CDR3nt: TGTGCCAGCAGTTACCTGGGACTAGCGGGCCACAATGAGCAGTTCTTC
CDR3aa: CASSYLGLAGHNEQFF

d_gene: TRBD1
abundance: few
v_gene: TRBV7-9
j_gene: TRBJ1-5
CDR3nt: TGTGCCAGCAGCTTACGTCACAGGGGGCGCGGATGGGGCAATCAGCCCCAGCATTTT
CDR3aa: CASSLRHRGRGWGNQPQHF

d_gene: -
abundance: few
v_gene: TRBV28
j_gene: TRBJ2-2
CDR3nt: TGTGCCACCCCAAACGGTGCCACCGGGGAGCTGTTTTTT
CDR3aa: CATPNGATGELFF

d_gene: -
abundance: few
v_gene: TRBV5-8
j_gene: TRBJ1-4
CDR3nt: TGTGCCAGCAGCTTGGGGGGACCTAATGAAAAACTGTTTTTT
CDR3aa: CASSLGGPNEKLFF

d_gene: -
abundance: -
v_gene: TRBV7-9
j_gene: TRBJ2-1
CDR3nt: TGTGCCAGCAGTATGGAAGGTGCGGTCGATGAGCAGTTCTTC
CDR3aa: CASSMEGAVDEQFF

d_gene: -
abundance: few
v_gene: TRBV2
j_gene: TRBJ1-5
CDR3nt: TGTGCCAGCAGATGGGGGAATCAGCCCCAGCATTTT
CDR3aa: CASRWGNQPQHF

d_gene: TRBD1
abundance: few
v_gene: TRBV29-1
j_gene: TRBJ2-7
CDR3nt: TGCAGCGTCGACAGGGGGCGCAGGAACGAGCAGTACTTC
CDR3aa: CSVDRGRRNEQYF

d_gene: -
abundance: -
v_gene: TRBV5-4
j_gene: TRBJ1-1
CDR3nt: TGTGCCAGCAGCTTGGCCGTGGGAAACACTGAAGCTTTCTTT
CDR3aa: CASSLAVGNTEAFF

d_gene: -
abundance: few
v_gene: TRBV6-5
j_gene: TRBJ2-5
CDR3nt: TGTGCCAGTGAGGACTGGTTTGGTGAGACCCAGTACTTC
CDR3aa: CASEDWFGETQYF